A single sample gave rise to the 5 T cell receptor beta chains below, sequenced in a study of STAT5B mutations in CD4+ large granular lymphocyte leukemia. TCRdb's copy holds only in-frame clones and misses some; the assay was immunoSEQ multiplex PCR. The table lists about 32,000 clones, 78% of them singletons, with 2.5% to 3% in the top ten. The sequenced material came from CD4+ T cells from blood buffy coats. These receptors were taken from a human donor in good health.

This chain joins TRBV30 and TRBJ2-2, with a tentative D call TRBD2 (6 bases). This CDR3 comprises 14 residues. Germline V gene data show CDR1 as GTSNPN and CDR2 as SVGIG (reference sequence). Trimming left V 4 bases short and J 2 bases short, with 11 bases between. The CDR3 DNA sequence: TGTGCCTGGAAGGGCGGGATTAACACCGGGGAGCTGTTTTTT. This translates into CAWKGGINTGELFF.

The chain is built from TRBV28 and TRBJ1-2; 8 positions match TRBD1. The V and J ends lost 6 bases and 2 bases, in that order; junction bases with no gene match: 5. The CDR3 consists of 14 residues. Per the germline V gene, CDR1 is MDHEN and CDR2 is SYDVKM. For the CDR3, the DNA is TGTGCCAGCAGAAAGGGACAGGCGAACTATGGCTACACCTTC. Protein: CASRKGQANYGYTF.

This clone came up a few times. V is TRBV6-1 and J is TRBJ1-1; the D gene is possibly TRBD1 (6 bases). Germline values: CDR1 MNHNS, CDR2 SASEGT. This CDR3 is 13 amino acids long. V was clipped by 4 bases and J by 1 base, with 7 bases between them. CDR3 region: CASSGQANTEAFF. In DNA form, the CDR3 reads TGTGCCAGCAGTGGACAGGCGAACACTGAAGCTTTCTTT.

This chain uses TRBV6-5 with TRBJ1-4; possibly TRBD1 for D (6 bases). Trimming removed 6 bases from V and 7 bases from J, with 15 bases in between. The CDR3 runs 14 residues. The V gene's germline CDR1 is MNHEY and CDR2 SVGAGI. CDR3 amino acids: CASSPGRGGEKLFF. As DNA, the CDR3 is TGTGCCAGCAGCCCGGGAAGGGGGGGTGAAAAACTGTTTTTT.

The V and J genes are TRBV30 and TRBJ2-4; 8 bases agree with TRBD2. The junction had 9 bases not matched to a gene; V was cut back by 8 bases and J by 6 bases. Germline CDR1 reads GTSNPN; CDR2 reads SVGIG (reference sequence). CDR3 size: 13 residues. CDR3 residues: CARSAGGANIQYF. In nucleotides, the CDR3 is TGTGCCCGCTCGGCGGGGGGCGCAAACATTCAGTACTTC.